These T cell receptor beta chains were read from a single sample in a study of persistence of HIV-infected CD4 T cells. TCRdb keeps only in-frame clones here, not all; method: immunoSEQ multiplex PCR. The sample has around 26,000 clones, around 74% seen once. These receptors lack a known antigen. Sequencing was performed on CD4+ T cells sorted from PBMCs after roughly 19-hour stimulation, taken from a patient who received antiretroviral therapy. The receptors here all came from an adult man with HIV who was CMV-seropositive. The CDR3 runs from the conserved cysteine through the conserved F or W. D genes are given only for firm matches. Part of the rows lack a size; the others show once, few, many or a class for expanded clones.

d_call clone_size cdr3_length j_call v_call cdr3_aa cdr3_nt
- few 15 TRBJ2-1 TRBV5-1 CASSYTGEGYNEQFF TGCGCCAGCAGCTATACAGGAGAGGGCTACAATGAGCAGTTCTTC
- - 14 TRBJ2-1 TRBV7-2 CASSLVSSYNEQFF TGTGCCAGCAGCTTAGTGAGCTCCTACAATGAGCAGTTCTTC
- - 11 TRBJ1-2 TRBV12-3/TRBV12-4 CASSPGFGYTF TGTGCCAGCAGTCCAGGGTTTGGCTACACCTTC
- - 14 TRBJ1-1 TRBV2 CASTSYRANTEAFF TGTGCCAGCACGTCGTACAGAGCGAACACTGAAGCTTTCTTT
- - 15 TRBJ1-1 TRBV5-1 CASSLAQGGITEAFF TGCGCCAGCAGCTTGGCACAGGGTGGGATCACTGAAGCTTTCTTT
- few 14 TRBJ1-1 TRBV2 CASSLYRDSPEAFF TGTGCCAGCAGTTTATACAGGGATTCCCCTGAAGCTTTCTTT
- - 14 TRBJ2-1 TRBV3-1/TRBV3-2 CASSQISATNEQFF TGTGCCAGCAGCCAAATTAGCGCAACGAATGAGCAGTTCTTC
- - 21 TRBJ2-2 TRBV4-1 CASSQEKLARQALTNTGELFF TGCGCCAGCAGCCAAGAGAAGCTAGCCCGGCAGGCGCTGACGAACACCGGGGAGCTGTTTTTT
- once 16 TRBJ1-5 TRBV15 CATSRKSGIGNQPQHF TGTGCCACCAGCAGAAAGTCCGGGATCGGGAATCAGCCCCAGCATTTT
TRBD1 few 13 TRBJ1-2 TRBV7-9 CASSFPGGNGYTF TGTGCCAGCAGCTTCCCAGGGGGCAATGGCTACACCTTC
- - 15 TRBJ2-3 TRBV10-3 CAISFRDLSTDTQYF TGTGCCATCAGTTTCCGGGACCTTAGCACAGATACGCAGTATTTT
TRBD1 few 14 TRBJ2-7 TRBV5-1 CASSPGTGYYEQYF TGCGCCAGCAGCCCTGGGACAGGGTACTACGAGCAGTACTTC
- once 14 TRBJ2-2 TRBV15 CATSVDSRSGELFF TGTGCCACCAGCGTCGACAGTCGCTCCGGGGAGCTGTTTTTT
TRBD2 - 16 TRBJ2-1 TRBV3-1/TRBV3-2 CASSQSRGGSYNEQFF TGTGCCAGCAGCCAATCCCGCGGGGGCTCCTACAATGAGCAGTTCTTC
TRBD1 - 15 TRBJ1-1 TRBV7-9 CASSAGQGMNTEAFF TGTGCCAGCAGCGCGGGACAGGGCATGAACACTGAAGCTTTCTTT
TRBD1 few 14 TRBJ2-2 TRBV11-1 CASSRRTGPGELFF TGTGCCAGCAGTAGAAGGACAGGGCCCGGGGAGCTGTTTTTT
- - 16 TRBJ1-4 TRBV5-1 CASSLDSGRVGEKLFF TGCGCCAGCAGCTTAGATTCGGGCAGGGTCGGTGAAAAACTGTTTTTT
- - 14 TRBJ1-4 TRBV29-1 CPRRGEVGNEKLFF TGCCCCCGAAGGGGGGAGGTGGGTAATGAAAAACTGTTTTTT
- once 17 TRBJ1-5 TRBV7-9 CASSLASGGGSNQPQHF TGTGCCAGCAGCTTAGCGTCGGGTGGTGGCAGTAATCAGCCCCAGCATTTT
- - 15 TRBJ2-7 TRBV28 CASSLVTGNPYEQYF TGTGCCAGCAGTTTAGTTACAGGGAACCCCTACGAGCAGTACTTC